A few counts support the clone carrying this T cell receptor (beta chain). What it recognizes is unknown. The sample is drawn from a study of blood T cells in healthy people across ages. The V end lost 1 base, the J end lost 6 bases, and 15 bases lay between the germline ends. The CDR3 runs 15 residues. In germline, CDR1 is SNHLY, CDR2 FYNNEI. Study-wide points: Estimates based on one million T cells were treated as lower bounds. Naive CD4+ cells and diversity were both higher in long-lived donors than in aged donors. The CMV status of each donor remained undetermined, and this could have confounded shifts in expanded clonotypes. Age advanced and TCR beta diversity per million T cells fell, roughly linearly.

Through a sample-barcoded 5' primer and a J-beta primer mix, a second PCR was run for roughly 6 to 11 cycles. TCRdb ran MiXCR on the 5' RACE reads and lists one entry per CDR3 protein. The sample has some 1.7 million distinct CDR3 sequences, roughly 30% seen once. Sequences were obtained from blood. This clonotype was obtained from a woman aged 25-40 years in good health. This rearrangement joins TRBV2 to TRBJ1-2, with D perhaps TRBD1 (5 bases). The CDR3 region is CASSEEAAGWNGYTF. DNA for the CDR3: TGTGCCAGCAGTGAAGAGGCGGCAGGGTGGAATGGCTACACCTTC.